A selection of T cell receptor beta chains follows, all from one sample in a study of CD8+CD57+ T cells in acquired aplastic anemia. TCRdb reprocessed the reads with MiXCR, giving one entry per CDR3 protein. This table holds over 35,000 distinct CDR3 sequences, 55% to 80% found once. Sequencing used sorted CD4+, CD8+, or CD8+CD57+ T cells (not recorded which) from PBMCs. Source of these receptors: a human donor in good health, serving as a control. CDR3s include the opening cysteine and the closing phenylalanine or tryptophan. A D gene is named only where the DNA matches it firmly. Clone size is given for some rows only: seen once, a few or many times, or a class if the clone is expanded.

clone_size	j_call	d_call	v_call	cdr3_aa	cdr3_nt
NA	TRBJ1-2	NA	TRBV19	CASMGGSGYTF	TGTGCCAGTATGGGTGGATCCGGCTACACCTTC
NA	TRBJ1-4	NA	TRBV7-3	CASSLRRGTTNEKLFF	TGTGCCAGCAGCCTTCGAAGGGGCACAACTAATGAAAAACTGTTTTTT
NA	TRBJ2-5	NA	TRBV10-3	CASGGLEVETQYF	TGTGCCAGTGGCGGGTTGGAGGTGGAGACCCAGTACTTC
NA	TRBJ2-3	NA	TRBV11-1	CASSSSGTGNTDTQYF	TGTGCCAGCAGCTCCTCCGGGACTGGTAACACAGATACGCAGTATTTT
NA	TRBJ2-7	TRBD1	TRBV7-2	CASSTDRGIYEQYF	TGTGCCAGCAGCACCGACAGGGGGATCTACGAGCAGTACTTC
NA	TRBJ2-1	TRBD1	TRBV7-1	CASSPPRGQVPNYNEQFF	TGTGCCAGCAGCCCACCCAGGGGGCAGGTCCCCAACTACAATGAGCAGTTCTTC
NA	TRBJ2-3	TRBD1	TRBV24-1	CATSDPFPSTGGLTDTQYF	TGTGCCACCAGTGATCCCTTTCCTTCGACAGGGGGCTTGACAGATACGCAGTATTTT
NA	TRBJ2-5	NA	TRBV7-9	CACSFRRRGSQGTQYF	TGTGCCTGCAGCTTCCGGAGGCGGGGTTCCCAAGGGACTCAGTACTTC
NA	TRBJ1-1	NA	TRBV15	CATSRTRMNTEAFF	TGTGCCACCAGCCGCACTAGGATGAACACTGAAGCTTTCTTT
many	TRBJ1-2	NA	TRBV7-3	CASSLTVEPGPLSNYGYTF	TGTGCCAGCAGCTTAACGGTGGAGCCGGGCCCCCTATCTAACTATGGCTACACCTTC
NA	TRBJ1-2	NA	TRBV12-3/TRBV12-4	CASSPDMSYGYTF	TGTGCCAGCAGCCCAGACATGAGCTATGGCTACACCTTC
NA	TRBJ2-6	NA	TRBV7-3	CASRANSGANVLTF	TGTGCCAGCAGGGCGAACTCTGGGGCCAACGTCCTGACTTTC
NA	TRBJ2-1	TRBD2	TRBV20-1	CSAGRGEQFF	TGCAGTGCCGGGAGGGGTGAGCAGTTCTTC
many	TRBJ2-2	NA	TRBV4-2	CASSQEGFVRELFF	TGTGCCAGCAGCCAAGAAGGGTTTGTAAGGGAGCTGTTTTTT
NA	TRBJ1-2	TRBD1	TRBV7-9	CATDRVVNGYTF	TGTGCCACGGACAGGGTGGTTAATGGCTACACCTTC
once	TRBJ2-2	TRBD2	TRBV29-1	CSVEGEGLAGTGELFF	TGCAGCGTTGAAGGGGAAGGACTAGCGGGGACCGGGGAGCTGTTTTTT
NA	TRBJ1-6	TRBD1	TRBV9	CASSVAGTADNSPLHF	TGTGCCAGCAGCGTAGCAGGGACAGCGGATAATTCACCCCTCCACTTT
NA	TRBJ1-1	NA	TRBV7-2	CATSRGIDTEAFF	TGTGCCACCTCACGGGGTATAGACACTGAAGCTTTCTTT
NA	TRBJ2-7	NA	TRBV7-9	CASSRLSYEQYF	TGTGCCAGCAGCCGCCTCTCCTACGAGCAGTACTTC
NA	TRBJ2-7	TRBD1	TRBV25-1	CASSELRTGAYEQYF	TGTGCCAGCAGTGAATTAAGGACAGGGGCCTACGAGCAGTACTTC
NA	TRBJ2-2	NA	TRBV2	CASRPRTRYTGELFF	TGTGCCAGCAGACCCCGGACACGCTACACCGGGGAGCTGTTTTTT
NA	TRBJ1-1	NA	TRBV4-3	CASSYFGDSPNTEAFF	TGCGCCAGCAGCTACTTCGGAGACAGTCCGAACACTGAAGCTTTCTTT
NA	TRBJ2-5	NA	TRBV15	CATRTQAFQETQYF	TGTGCCACCAGGACACAGGCCTTCCAAGAGACCCAGTACTTC
NA	TRBJ2-3	TRBD1	TRBV2	CASSNDRANTDTQYF	TGCGCCAGCAGTAATGACAGGGCAAACACAGATACGCAGTATTTT
NA	TRBJ1-1	NA	TRBV5-1	CASSLSAANTEAFF	TGCGCCAGCAGCTTGTCGGCAGCCAACACTGAAGCTTTCTTT
NA	TRBJ2-2	NA	TRBV15	CATSRPRGNTGELFF	TGTGCCACCAGCAGACCCAGGGGGAACACCGGGGAGCTGTTTTTT
NA	TRBJ1-1	NA	TRBV2	CASSEGGGTEAFF	TGTGCCAGCAGTGAAGGGGGAGGCACTGAAGCTTTCTTT
NA	TRBJ2-7	NA	TRBV7-3	CASSKTGTYEQYF	TGTGCCAGCAGCAAAACGGGGACCTACGAGCAGTACTTC
few	TRBJ1-5	NA	TRBV7-2	CASRLNTFGNQPQHF	TGTGCCAGCAGGCTTAACACTTTCGGCAATCAGCCCCAGCATTTT
many	TRBJ1-4	NA	TRBV2	CASSGLLGSENEKLFF	TGTGCCAGCAGTGGCCTTCTCGGGTCGGAGAATGAAAAACTGTTTTTT
NA	TRBJ1-1	NA	TRBV7-9	CASSLAGGIEAFF	TGTGCCAGCAGCTTAGCAGGGGGGATTGAAGCTTTCTTT
few	TRBJ2-5	NA	TRBV7-9	CASSSGYQETQYF	TGTGCCAGCAGCTCAGGGTACCAAGAGACCCAGTACTTC
NA	TRBJ1-2	NA	TRBV19	CASSIPGFYGYTF	TGTGCCAGTAGTATTCCCGGGTTCTATGGCTACACCTTC
NA	TRBJ2-7	TRBD2	TRBV2	CASRAGLAGGREQYF	TGTGCCAGCAGGGCTGGACTAGCGGGAGGGCGCGAGCAGTACTTC
NA	TRBJ2-7	TRBD2	TRBV15	CATSRGLYGGAYEQYF	TGTGCCACCAGCAGAGGTCTCTACGGGGGGGCCTACGAGCAGTACTTC
NA	TRBJ2-1	NA	TRBV20-1	CSARDGRGQFF	TGCAGTGCTAGAGATGGGAGAGGACAGTTCTTC
NA	TRBJ2-2	TRBD1	TRBV19	CASSIDRGPSGELFF	TGTGCCAGTAGTATCGACAGGGGGCCGTCCGGGGAGCTGTTTTTT
NA	TRBJ2-7	NA	TRBV7-9	CASSTRDNYEQYF	TGTGCCAGCAGCACCCGGGACAACTACGAGCAGTACTTC
NA	TRBJ2-2	NA	TRBV15	CATSSRGLTGELFF	TGTGCCACCAGCTCCCGGGGTTTAACCGGGGAGCTGTTTTTT